Presented here are 22 T cell receptor beta chains from one specimen sequenced in a study of T cell responses to AZD1222 COVID-19 vaccine. Sequenced by immunoSEQ multiplex PCR; TCRdb stores in-frame clones only, minus some. This sample yields 100,000 to 150,000 clones, of which roughly 92% are seen a single time; 1% to 1.3% belongs to the top ten. The starting material was peripheral blood, obtained 28 days after the second AZD1222 dose. Receptors originate from an adult who received the AZD1222 COVID-19 vaccine.

The chain uses TRBV5-1 and TRBJ1-5, with D hard to call. Germline CDR1 reads SGHRS; CDR2 reads YFSETQ. The V end lost 2 bases, the J end lost 7 bases, and 10 bases lay between the germline ends. The CDR3 is 13 amino acids. DNA for the CDR3: TGCGCCAGCAGCTTAGGCAGTGAACAGCCCCAGCATTTT. Protein: CASSLGSEQPQHF.

The count of this clone is one. The V gene is TRBV9, the J gene TRBJ1-2, with TRBD1 matching over 11 bases. The length of the CDR3 is 15 residues. V trimming: 3 bases; J trimming: 4 bases; junction bases outside the gene matches: 5. CDR1 and CDR2 (germline): SGDLS, YYNGEE. The CDR3 coding sequence is TGTGCCAGCAGCGGAGGACAGGGGGCGGGCTATGGCTACACCTTC. It is translated as CASSGGQGAGYGYTF.

The rearrangement links TRBV9 to TRBJ1-2, with 8 positions matching TRBD1. Germline assignment: CDR1 SGDLS and CDR2 YYNGEE. V lost 0 bases to trimming and J lost 8 bases; unmatched junction nucleotides: 9. The CDR3 loop spans 15 amino acids. The CDR3 sequence is CASSVAAGGSRGYTF. The CDR3 DNA reads TGTGCCAGCAGCGTAGCGGCAGGGGGCTCTAGGGGCTACACCTTC.

The chain recombines TRBV7-3 with TRBJ2-3; TRBD2 matches 13 bases. J was trimmed by 6 bases and V by 4 bases; bases with no gene match: 1. This CDR3 is 14 amino acids long. The V gene's germline CDR1 is SGHTA and CDR2 FQGTGA. The DNA for the CDR3 is TGTGCCAGCAGCTGGACTAGCGGGGGCGATACGCAGTATTTT. Translation gives CASSWTSGGDTQYF.

V gene TRBV6-1 combines with J gene TRBJ2-7, with unresolved D. The CDR3 sequence is 11 residues long. Trimming shortened V by 0 bases and J by 5 bases, and 2 bases separated the two germline ends. Germline assignment: CDR1 MNHNS and CDR2 SASEGT. This CDR3 is CASSEAHEQYF. CDR3 coding DNA: TGTGCCAGCAGTGAAGCCCACGAGCAGTACTTC.

V gene TRBV7-9 combines with J gene TRBJ1-1; D is ambiguous. Per germline, CDR1 SEHNR and CDR2 FQNEAQ (reference sequence). The CDR3 has 13 residues. V gave up 1 base and J gave up 6 bases, with 9 bases separating them. DNA of the CDR3: TGTGCCAGCAGCTTAGGTGGGGTCGCTGAAGCTTTCTTT. This translates into CASSLGGVAEAFF. Full variable domain (rest looked up from reference TRBV7-9 and TRBJ1-1): DTGVSQNPRHKITKRGQNVTFRCDPISEHNRLYWYRQTLGQGPEFLTYFQNEAQLEKSRLLSDRFSAERPKGSFSTLEIQRTEQGDSAMYLCASSLGGVAEAFFGQGTRLTVV.

The chain links TRBV19 to TRBJ2-2; TRBD1 matches at 9 bases. The CDR3 contains 16 residues. In germline, CDR1 is LNHDA, CDR2 SQIVND (reference sequence). The junction had 8 bases not matched to a gene; V was cut back by 4 bases and J by 5 bases. CDR3 sequence reads: CASSTRGTGSTGELFF. The DNA for the CDR3 is TGTGCCAGTAGTACCCGAGGGACAGGGTCGACCGGGGAGCTGTTTTTT.

V is TRBV20-1 and J is TRBJ2-5; tentatively, D is TRBD2 (6 bases). This CDR3 has 13 residues. Germline V gene data show CDR1 as DFQATT and CDR2 as SNEGSKA (reference sequence). V lost 3 bases, J lost 1 base, and 9 bases lay in between. The chain's CDR3 is CSASPGGQETQYF. The CDR3 DNA follows: TGCAGTGCTAGTCCCGGGGGCCAAGAGACCCAGTACTTC.

This chain connects TRBV7-6 to TRBJ2-5; the match to TRBD2 covers 7 bases. The CDR3 runs to 13 residues. Germline lookup yields CDR1 SGHVS and CDR2 FNYEAQ. V was pared by 2 bases and J by 4 bases, with 1 base of the junction left unmatched. CDR3 in amino acids: CASSLTGGETQYF. CDR3 DNA sequence: TGTGCCAGCAGCTTAACGGGGGGAGAGACCCAGTACTTC.

The J gene is TRBJ1-5, the V gene TRBV6-1; no firm D call. Trimming removed 0 bases at V and 3 bases at J, with 6 bases between. CDR1 is MNHNS and CDR2 is SASEGT in the germline V gene. CDR3 size: 14 residues. The CDR3 DNA is TGTGCCAGCAGTGAAGCTTCCAACAATCAGCCCCAGCATTTT. Encoded protein: CASSEASNNQPQHF.

The rearrangement joins TRBV10-3 to TRBJ1-6, with 9 bases that match TRBD1. J gave up 8 bases and V 6 bases, and 5 bases lay outside the gene matches. This CDR3 contains 14 residues. Germline loops: CDR1 ENHRY, CDR2 SYGVKD. The CDR3 spells CAIRSGQGYSPLHF. The CDR3 region has the DNA TGTGCCATCAGGTCGGGACAGGGTTATTCACCCCTCCACTTT.

V is TRBV5-1 and J is TRBJ1-3; D may be TRBD1 (6 bases). V dropped 7 bases and J dropped 0 bases, with 14 bases sitting between them. Germline V gene lookup returns CDR1 SGHRS and CDR2 YFSETQ. This CDR3 has 15 residues. CDR3 amino acids: CASCTGPSSGNTIYF. For the CDR3, the DNA is TGCGCCAGCTGCACAGGGCCGAGCTCTGGAAACACCATATATTTT.

The gene calls are TRBV11-3 and TRBJ1-1, with a possible D match to TRBD1 (5 bases). Germline CDR1 SGHNT, CDR2 YENEEA. CDR3 size: 16 residues. V was pared by 5 bases and J by 4 bases, with 20 bases between. The DNA for the CDR3 is TGTGCCAGCAGCAGCAGGGAGCCAGGAGGCGGCACTGAAGCTTTCTTT. This codes for CASSSREPGGGTEAFF. Together with reference TRBV11-3 and TRBJ1-1, the CDR3 gives the full variable domain: EAGVVQSPRYKIIEKKQPVAFWCNPISGHNTLYWYLQNLGQGPELLIRYENEEAVDDSQLPKDRFSAERLKGVDSTLKIQPAELGDSAVYLCASSSREPGGGTEAFFGQGTRLTVV.

V is TRBV29-1 and J is TRBJ1-5, with D maybe TRBD1 (6 bases). Per the germline V gene, CDR1 is SQVTM and CDR2 is ANQGSEA. V was pared by 5 bases and J by 1 base, with 9 bases between. The CDR3 is made up of 13 amino acids. The chain's CDR3 is CSVSTGSNQPQHF. CDR3 DNA sequence: TGCAGCGTTTCAACAGGGAGCAATCAGCCCCAGCATTTT.

A few counts support this clone. The rearrangement joins TRBV19 to TRBJ1-1; no clear D. This CDR3 has 16 residues. Germline V CDR1 and CDR2: LNHDA, SQIVND (reference sequence). The V and J ends lost 0 bases and 5 bases respectively, with 16 bases between them. CDR3 DNA: TGTGCCAGTAGTATAGACTGGGCACCCGGTGGAACTGAAGCTTTCTTT. Protein sequence: CASSIDWAPGGTEAFF.

The chain links TRBV19 to TRBJ2-2, with TRBD2 matching over 13 bases. The CDR3 spans 15 residues. Trimming cost V 6 bases and J 7 bases; bases outside gene matches: 5. Germline assignment: CDR1 LNHDA and CDR2 SQIVND (reference sequence). The CDR3 region has the DNA TGTGCCAGTAGGGCAGGGACTAGCGGGGTCGGGGAGCTGTTTTTT. It encodes CASRAGTSGVGELFF.

This sequence joins TRBV4-1 and TRBJ1-2, with a weak D call TRBD1 (5 bases). The germline V gene has CDR1 MGHRA and CDR2 YSYEKL. Trimming took 0 bases from V and 4 from J, leaving 9 bases between them. The CDR3 sequence is 14 residues long. The CDR3 bases are TGCGCCAGCAGCCAAGATTTAGGGGTCTATGGCTACACCTTC. Residues: CASSQDLGVYGYTF.

V gene TRBV12-5 combines with J gene TRBJ1-2, with unresolved D. Germline-derived CDR1 and CDR2 are LGHNT and FRNRAP. This CDR3 has 13 residues. V dropped 6 bases and J dropped 8 bases, with 16 bases sitting between them. The CDR3 region is CASGPLSQEGYTF. DNA for the CDR3: TGTGCTAGTGGGCCCCTCTCTCAGGAAGGCTACACCTTC.

V is TRBV27 and J is TRBJ2-7; TRBD1 aligns across 8 bases. The CDR3 has 15 residues. Trimming cost V 2 bases and J 2 bases; bases outside gene matches: 5. Germline loops: CDR1 MNHEY, CDR2 SMNVEV (reference sequence). This CDR3 reads CASSLGQGWAYEQYF. DNA for the CDR3: TGTGCCAGCAGTTTAGGACAGGGTTGGGCCTACGAGCAGTACTTC.

V and J are TRBV7-6 and TRBJ1-3; a weak D match, TRBD1 (6 bases). The CDR3 extends over 14 amino acids. V lost 5 bases to trimming and J lost 4 bases, with 12 bases between them. CDR1 is SGHVS and CDR2 is FNYEAQ in the germline V gene. CDR3: CASSLKTGGNTIYF. The CDR3 bases are TGTGCCAGCAGCCTAAAGACAGGAGGAAACACCATATATTTT.

The CDR3 sequence is CSASFQHEQYF. CDR3 DNA sequence: TGCAGTGCTAGTTTTCAGCACGAGCAGTACTTC. The chain combines TRBV20-1 with TRBJ2-7; D is ambiguous. From germline, CDR1 is DFQATT and CDR2 SNEGSKA (reference sequence). The CDR3 contains 11 residues. V was cut by 3 bases and J by 5 bases, with 8 bases left in between.

In its sample, this clone was seen a few times. This chain connects TRBV19 to TRBJ2-1, with 9 bases aligning to TRBD2. J lost 7 bases, V lost 4 bases, and 5 bases had no gene match. CDR3 length: 14 amino acids. CDR1 is LNHDA, CDR2 SQIVND, per germline (reference sequence). For the CDR3, the DNA is TGTGCCAGTAGTACCCGACTAGCGGCTAATGAGCAGTTCTTC. This sequence encodes CASSTRLAANEQFF.